These 21 T cell receptor beta chains share one sample of origin, sequenced in a study of cytotoxic CD8 clonotypes in ibrutinib-treated CLL. Profiled with immunoSEQ multiplex PCR; TCRdb holds only in-frame clones, not every one. The data contain roughly 49,000 clones, approximately 82% of them singletons. The sample here was PBMCs, taken after 24 months of ibrutinib treatment. These receptors all stem from a human donor with chronic lymphocytic leukemia.

This clone was observed once. V is TRBV4-3 and J is TRBJ2-7; TRBD1 matches 10 bases. CDR1 and CDR2 (germline): LGHNA, YSLEER. The CDR3 is 15 residues long. V lost 1 base, J lost 6 bases, and 6 bases stayed unmatched. As DNA, the CDR3 is TGCGCCAGCAGCCAAGGACAGGGGGCAGTAAGCGAGCAGTACTTC. It yields the protein CASSQGQGAVSEQYF.

This clone was recorded once. The rearrangement uses TRBV28 and TRBJ1-5; 7 nucleotides align to TRBD1. The CDR3 sequence is 14 residues long. V gave up 5 bases and J gave up 3 bases; unmatched junction bases: 4. Germline CDR1 MDHEN, CDR2 SYDVKM. CDR3 protein: CASSQTGANQPQHF. CDR3 coding DNA: TGTGCCAGCAGTCAAACAGGGGCCAATCAGCCCCAGCATTTT.

This chain links TRBV11-2 with TRBJ2-7; the D gene is possibly TRBD2 (6 bases). Germline V gene data show CDR1 as SGHAT and CDR2 as FQNNGV. This CDR3 has 16 residues. The V gene lost 5 bases and the J gene lost 2 bases, with 19 bases spanning the gap. The CDR3 loop reads CASSPISRRETYEQYF. As DNA, the CDR3 is TGTGCCAGCAGCCCCATTTCAAGGAGGGAAACCTACGAGCAGTACTTC. The complete variable domain, with remaining parts taken from reference TRBV11-2 and TRBJ2-7, reads EAGVAQSPRYKIIEKRQSVAFWCNPISGHATLYWYQQILGQGPKLLIQFQNNGVVDDSQLPKDRFSAERLKGVDSTLKIQPAKLEDSAVYLCASSPISRRETYEQYFGPGTRLTVT.

This chain uses TRBV28 with TRBJ2-7; 11 bases are shared with TRBD1. The germline V gene has CDR1 MDHEN and CDR2 SYDVKM. The CDR3 runs to 15 residues. V lost 5 bases to trimming and J lost 5 bases; unmatched junction nucleotides: 8. The CDR3 sequence is CASSPPGQGVNEQYF. The CDR3 coding sequence is TGTGCCAGCAGTCCCCCGGGACAGGGGGTTAACGAGCAGTACTTC.

This clone has a handful of counts. V and J are TRBV18 and TRBJ1-4; D not certain. V lost 11 bases, J lost 3 bases, and 10 bases lay in between. Per germline, CDR1 KGHSH and CDR2 LQKENI. The CDR3 spans 12 residues. The CDR3 is CASHGPNEKLFF. The CDR3 DNA is TGTGCCTCGCACGGGCCTAATGAAAAACTGTTTTTT.

This chain uses TRBV5-4 with TRBJ1-2, with 7 nucleotides matching TRBD1. V trimming: 5 bases; J trimming: 6 bases; junction bases outside the gene matches: 7. This CDR3 has 13 residues. Per the germline V gene, CDR1 is SGHNT and CDR2 is YYREEE (reference sequence). The CDR3 loop is CASRPDRLDGYTF. CDR3 bases: TGTGCCAGCAGACCGGACAGGTTGGATGGCTACACCTTC.

The gene calls are TRBV5-4 and TRBJ2-3; D not resolved. Germline CDR1 and CDR2: SGHNT and YYREEE (reference sequence). The germline V and J ends were trimmed by 1 base and 4 bases, with 4 bases remaining between them. The CDR3 runs 12 residues. As DNA, the CDR3 is TGTGCCAGCAGCTTGTTTCCAGATACGCAGTATTTT. Translating it yields CASSLFPDTQYF.

The chain recombines TRBV2 with TRBJ2-1; 9 bases agree with TRBD2. Unmatched junction bases numbered 8, after V lost 3 bases and J lost 8 bases. There are 15 residues in the CDR3. Germline CDR1 reads SNHLY; CDR2 reads FYNNEI. CDR3 DNA: TGTGCCAGCAGTGACCCTAGCGGGAATCTAGATGAGCAGTTCTTC. Its translation: CASSDPSGNLDEQFF.

The V and J genes are TRBV7-2 and TRBJ1-3; tentatively, D is TRBD1 (5 bases). Germline V CDR1 and CDR2: SGHTA, FQGNSA. Trimming took 5 bases from V and 0 from J, leaving 11 bases between them. The CDR3 is 15 residues long. CDR3 sequence reads: CASSPRGGSGNTIYF. CDR3 coding DNA: TGTGCCAGCAGCCCCCGGGGCGGCTCTGGAAACACCATATATTTT.

The chain couples TRBV29-1 to TRBJ2-2; 7 nucleotides match TRBD1. Trimming removed 6 bases from V and 1 base from J; junction bases left unmatched: 5. Germline assignment: CDR1 SQVTM and CDR2 ANQGSEA. This CDR3 is built from 14 residues. CDR3 loop: CSVPGTVNTGELFF. CDR3 coding DNA: TGCAGCGTCCCCGGGACAGTGAACACCGGGGAGCTGTTTTTT.

The chain links TRBV6-1 to TRBJ2-7; D not resolved. Germline V CDR1 and CDR2: MNHNS, SASEGT. Between the trimmed V and J ends, which lost 7 bases and 2 bases, there was a span of 9 bases. The CDR3 consists of 12 residues. The CDR3: CASISATYEQYF. CDR3 coding DNA: TGTGCCAGCATCTCTGCAACCTACGAGCAGTACTTC.

This clone has only one observation. The chain has TRBV11-3 and TRBJ2-1, with D unresolved. Germline loops: CDR1 SGHNT, CDR2 YENEEA. Deletions cut 4 bases from V and 0 bases from J, with 13 bases between. There are 16 residues in the CDR3. The CDR3 sequence is CASSSAFSSSYNEQFF. The CDR3 DNA sequence: TGTGCCAGCAGCTCCGCCTTCTCGAGCTCCTACAATGAGCAGTTCTTC. Variable domain in full (rest from reference TRBV11-3 and TRBJ2-1): EAGVVQSPRYKIIEKKQPVAFWCNPISGHNTLYWYLQNLGQGPELLIRYENEEAVDDSQLPKDRFSAERLKGVDSTLKIQPAELGDSAVYLCASSSAFSSSYNEQFFGPGTRLTVL.

The V gene is TRBV6-5, the J gene TRBJ2-7; the D gene is possibly TRBD1 (6 bases). Germline CDR1 MNHEY, CDR2 SVGAGI. V was pared by 6 bases and J by 0 bases, with 15 bases between. CDR3 size: 15 residues. The CDR3 is CASRNRVSSSYEQYF. DNA of the CDR3: TGTGCCAGCAGGAACAGGGTCTCAAGCTCCTACGAGCAGTACTTC.

This sequence joins TRBV5-1 and TRBJ2-5, with 8 bases that match TRBD1. The length of the CDR3 is 13 residues. The trim removed 4 bases at V and 6 bases at J, leaving 5 bases unmatched. Germline assignment: CDR1 SGHRS and CDR2 YFSETQ. This chain's CDR3 is CASSPTGEQTQYF. The CDR3 coding sequence is TGCGCCAGCAGCCCGACAGGGGAACAGACCCAGTACTTC.

The chain carries TRBV2 and TRBJ2-7; the D call may be TRBD1 or TRBD2 (5 bases each). Trimming cost V 4 bases and J 5 bases, with 15 bases left between them. Per germline, CDR1 SNHLY and CDR2 FYNNEI. The length of the CDR3 is 14 residues. The CDR3 DNA sequence: TGTGCCAGCAGTGCCGGACAATGGAGGAACGAGCAGTACTTC. Its protein product is CASSAGQWRNEQYF.

The rearrangement joins TRBV5-1 to TRBJ2-6, with D tentatively TRBD1 or TRBD2 (5 bases each). Trimming took 4 bases from V and 0 from J, leaving 11 bases between them. The germline V gene encodes CDR1 SGHRS and CDR2 YFSETQ. The CDR3 consists of 16 residues. The DNA for the CDR3 is TGCGCCAGCAGCCCATCAGGGAGCTCTGGGGCCAACGTCCTGACTTTC. As protein: CASSPSGSSGANVLTF.

This clone was observed once. The chain links TRBV6-6 to TRBJ2-1; D possibly corresponds to TRBD2 (6 bases). From germline, CDR1 is MNHNY and CDR2 SVGAGI (reference sequence). V dropped 7 bases and J dropped 7 bases, with 20 bases sitting between them. This CDR3 region has 15 residues. The CDR3 DNA sequence: TGTGCCAGCACCGGGACGGGGGTGGTGGGGAATGAGCAGTTCTTC. This encodes CASTGTGVVGNEQFF.

V gene TRBV5-1 combines with J gene TRBJ1-2; D is perhaps TRBD1 (5 bases). Trimming left V 4 bases short and J 4 bases short, with 11 bases between. CDR1 is SGHRS, CDR2 YFSETQ, per germline. The CDR3 has 13 residues. The CDR3 DNA sequence: TGCGCCAGCAGCAGAGGGACCTCCTATGGCTACACCTTC. It translates to CASSRGTSYGYTF.

The gene calls are TRBV14 and TRBJ2-7; D is unclear. This CDR3 is built from 13 residues. With 1 base removed from V and 3 bases from J, the gap between germline ends came to 7 bases. Germline V gene lookup returns CDR1 SGHDN and CDR2 FVKESK. This chain's CDR3 is CASSQVHGYEQYF. The CDR3 DNA follows: TGTGCCAGCAGCCAAGTGCACGGCTACGAGCAGTACTTC.

This chain joins TRBV19 and TRBJ2-7; D not resolved. The CDR3 is made up of 13 amino acids. Germline assignment: CDR1 LNHDA and CDR2 SQIVND (reference sequence). V shed 1 base and J shed 3 bases, with 7 bases lying between them. The CDR3 DNA reads as TGTGCCAGTAGTATAGGGAGAAACTACGAGCAGTACTTC. Its translation is CASSIGRNYEQYF.

V gene TRBV6-1 combines with J gene TRBJ1-1; the D gene is possibly TRBD1 (6 bases). The CDR3 extends over 12 amino acids. Looked up from germline, CDR1 is MNHNS and CDR2 is SASEGT. V lost 9 bases and J 4 bases, leaving 12 bases between the germline ends. DNA for the CDR3: TGTGCCAGTCGGGAGGGGGGCACTGAAGCTTTCTTT. Translation gives CASREGGTEAFF.